This entry lists 29 T cell receptor beta chains sequenced from one sample in a study of blood T cell repertoires in COVID-19. TCRdb's copy holds only in-frame clones and misses some; the assay was immunoSEQ multiplex PCR. The sample holds 100,000 to 150,000 clones, around 83% seen once. The material sequenced was peripheral blood. Receptors were obtained from a man aged 40-55 years with active or convalescent COVID-19.

This chain's CDR3 is CASSADPSGSSRSYEQYF. DNA for the CDR3: TGTGCCAGCAGCGCAGATCCTTCGGGTAGCAGCCGCTCCTACGAGCAGTACTTC. The V and J genes are TRBV9 and TRBJ2-7; unclear D gene. The CDR3 has 18 amino acids. CDR1 and CDR2 (germline): SGDLS, YYNGEE. Trimming shortened V by 3 bases and J by 0 bases, and 22 bases separated the two germline ends.

The V call is TRBV5-1, the J call TRBJ1-1; the match to TRBD1 covers 8 bases. Germline V gives CDR1 SGHRS, CDR2 YFSETQ. J was trimmed by 8 bases and V by 0 bases; bases with no gene match: 9. The CDR3 is 15 residues long. The CDR3, as DNA: TGCGCCAGCAGCTTGGAAGGTCTTCGGACAGGGGAAGCTTTCTTT. The encoded protein is CASSLEGLRTGEAFF.

J is TRBJ1-1 and V is TRBV5-1, with 7 bases that match TRBD1. The CDR3 is 14 amino acids. J was trimmed by 4 bases and V by 4 bases; bases with no gene match: 7. Germline V gene data show CDR1 as SGHRS and CDR2 as YFSETQ. DNA of the CDR3: TGCGCCAGCAGCGCCAGGGGGGCGGGCACTGAAGCTTTCTTT. Its translation: CASSARGAGTEAFF.

J is TRBJ1-2 and V is TRBV6-6; 7 bases fit TRBD1. V gave up 6 bases and J gave up 8 bases; unmatched junction bases: 15. The CDR3 contains 15 residues. The germline gives CDR1 MNHNY, CDR2 SVGAGI (reference sequence). This chain's CDR3 is CASSPPRQGQEGYTF. DNA for the CDR3: TGTGCCAGCAGCCCACCTAGACAGGGACAAGAAGGCTACACCTTC.

This chain uses TRBV10-3 with TRBJ1-1, with 7 bases fitting TRBD1. CDR1 ENHRY and CDR2 SYGVKD come from the germline V gene. Germline trimming cut 9 bases from V and 7 bases from J; bases unmatched to any gene: 11. The CDR3 is 13 residues long. CDR3 protein: CAMRGQVGGEAFF. The CDR3 DNA sequence: TGTGCCATGAGAGGACAGGTCGGGGGTGAAGCTTTCTTT.

The chain is built from TRBV6-6 and TRBJ2-2; a weak D match, TRBD1 (5 bases). Trimming removed 2 bases at V and 3 bases at J, with 7 bases between. The CDR3 covers 14 residues. The germline V gene encodes CDR1 MNHNY and CDR2 SVGAGI (reference sequence). This CDR3 is CASSYAGYTGELFF. The CDR3 DNA reads TGTGCCAGCAGTTACGCAGGGTACACCGGGGAGCTGTTTTTT.

The chain has TRBV16 and TRBJ1-2; 9 positions agree with TRBD1. The CDR3 has 15 residues. The junction had 6 bases not matched to a gene; V was cut back by 3 bases and J by 4 bases. CDR1 KGHSY and CDR2 FQNENV come from the germline V gene. CDR3 bases: TGTGCCAGCAGCCAGCGTCCGGGACAGGGCTATGGCTACACCTTC. It translates to CASSQRPGQGYGYTF. Full variable domain (missing parts from reference TRBV16 and TRBJ1-2): GEEVAQTPKHLVRGEGQKAKLYCAPIKGHSYVFWYQQVLKNEFKFLISFQNENVFDETGMPKERFSAKCLPNSPCSLEIQATKLEDSAVYFCASSQRPGQGYGYTFGSGTRLTVV.

The chain employs TRBV18 and TRBJ1-1; D is unclear. The CDR3 loop spans 12 amino acids. Trimming pared 5 bases from V and 0 bases from J, leaving 4 bases between. In germline, CDR1 is KGHSH, CDR2 LQKENI. The CDR3, as DNA: TGTGCCAGCTCAGCAGTGAACACTGAAGCTTTCTTT. Translated: CASSAVNTEAFF.

This clone was seen more than once but under ten times. This chain connects TRBV6-2 or TRBV6-3 to TRBJ1-5; no definite D call. The CDR3 contains 13 residues. The V end lost 6 bases, the J end lost 1 base, and 7 bases lay between the germline ends. Germline CDR1 and CDR2: MNHEY and SVGEGT. The CDR3 loop reads CASSIMSNQPQHF. DNA of the CDR3: TGTGCCAGCAGCATTATGAGCAATCAGCCCCAGCATTTT.

This sequence joins TRBV19 and TRBJ2-3, with a possible D match to TRBD1 (7 bases). Between the trimmed V and J ends, which lost 3 bases and 7 bases, there was a span of 14 bases. The germline V gene encodes CDR1 LNHDA and CDR2 SQIVND (reference sequence). The CDR3 has 14 amino acids. Here the CDR3 reads CASSMEGALNTQYF. For the CDR3, the DNA is TGTGCCAGTAGTATGGAGGGGGCCCTGAATACGCAGTATTTT.

J is TRBJ1-2 and V is TRBV4-1, with 10 bases matching TRBD1. The V gene end was trimmed by 3 bases and the J gene end by 6 bases; junction bases not matched to a gene: 1. CDR1 MGHRA and CDR2 YSYEKL come from the germline V gene. This CDR3 comprises 13 residues. CDR3 loop: CASSQGTGDGYTF. DNA for the CDR3: TGCGCCAGCAGCCAGGGGACAGGGGATGGCTACACCTTC.

V is TRBV23-1 and J is TRBJ1-5; D might be TRBD1 (5 bases). TRBV23-1 is labeled an ORF, and its function is uncertain. V was cut by 0 bases and J by 2 bases, with 14 bases left in between. The CDR3 is made up of 17 amino acids. The CDR3 DNA reads TGCGCCAGCAGTCAATCGGTCGGGGGACTACGCAATCAGCCCCAGCATTTT. Protein product: CASSQSVGGLRNQPQHF.

The CDR3 spells CASSPYGTGGGGNTIYF. The CDR3 DNA is TGTGCCAGCAGTCCTTACGGGACAGGGGGCGGTGGAAACACCATATATTTT. The chain recombines TRBV6-6 with TRBJ1-3; 12 bases align to TRBD1. V lost 5 bases and J lost 3; bases outside the gene matches: 8. In germline, CDR1 is MNHNY, CDR2 SVGAGI (reference sequence). The CDR3 spans 17 residues.

The chain is built from TRBV6-5 and TRBJ2-7; D is perhaps TRBD1 (6 bases). Germline V CDR1 and CDR2: MNHEY, SVGAGI. CDR3 length: 13 residues. V was clipped by 5 bases and J by 7 bases, with 15 bases between them. DNA of the CDR3: TGTGCCAGCAGTACGGACAGAGGTTGGGAGCAGTACTTC. It is translated as CASSTDRGWEQYF.

This chain connects TRBV3-1 (or the pseudogene TRBV3-2) to TRBJ1-2; 7 bases are shared with TRBD1. This CDR3 has 15 residues. V dropped 0 bases and J dropped 8; count of bases not matched to a gene: 9. CDR1 LGHDT and CDR2 YNNKEL come from the germline V gene (reference sequence). CDR3 sequence: CASSQERTGSQGYTF. CDR3 nucleotide sequence: TGTGCCAGCAGCCAAGAGCGGACAGGCTCGCAGGGCTACACCTTC.

CDR3 nucleotides: TGTGCCAGCAGCGTATCGGGACAGCAAAATTCACCCCTCCACTTT. Protein: CASSVSGQQNSPLHF. This chain joins TRBV9 and TRBJ1-6; TRBD1 matches at 7 bases. Germline V lookup: CDR1 SGDLS, CDR2 YYNGEE. CDR3 length: 15 amino acids. The V gene end was trimmed by 1 base and the J gene end by 7 bases; junction bases not matched to a gene: 5.

The V and J genes are TRBV6-4 and TRBJ2-3; 11 positions agree with TRBD2. The CDR3 length is 16 residues. V dropped 2 bases and J dropped 6; count of bases not matched to a gene: 7. Germline CDR1 is MRHNA and CDR2 is SNTAGT. The CDR3 DNA reads TGTGCCAGCAGTGACACTAGCGGGGGTGGAATGGATACGCAGTATTTT. This sequence encodes CASSDTSGGGMDTQYF.

The chain has TRBV11-3 and TRBJ2-7; no clear D. The CDR3 consists of 13 residues. The germline V gene has CDR1 SGHNT and CDR2 YENEEA. Trimming shortened V by 4 bases and J by 4 bases, and 11 bases separated the two germline ends. DNA for the CDR3: TGTGCCAGCAGCTCCTTTGCAGGTTACGAGCAGTACTTC. It yields the protein CASSSFAGYEQYF.

This sequence joins TRBV18 and TRBJ2-7; the D is unclear. This CDR3 has 14 residues. Per the germline V gene, CDR1 is KGHSH and CDR2 is LQKENI. The V gene lost 2 bases and the J gene lost 0 bases, with 8 bases spanning the gap. In DNA, the CDR3 is TGTGCCAGCTCACCAAACGGAGACTCCTACGAGCAGTACTTC. As protein: CASSPNGDSYEQYF.

This clone occurred once. V gene TRBV6-5 combines with J gene TRBJ2-1; 7 nucleotides align to TRBD2. V lost 6 bases, J lost 6 bases, and 11 bases stayed unmatched. This CDR3 spans 15 amino acids. The germline V gene encodes CDR1 MNHEY and CDR2 SVGAGI. The CDR3 DNA sequence: TGTGCCAGCAGGGCTGGAGGTGCGGGGGTCAATGAGCAGTTCTTC. As protein: CASRAGGAGVNEQFF.

This clone was seen a handful of times. The chain couples TRBV14 to TRBJ1-4; tentative D call: TRBD1 (5 bases). The CDR3 runs 14 residues. Germline V lookup: CDR1 SGHDN, CDR2 FVKESK. V was trimmed by 2 bases and J by 8 bases, leaving 12 bases between them. The CDR3 bases are TGTGCCAGCAGCCAATCAGGGATACGCGAAAAACTGTTTTTT. Translating it yields CASSQSGIREKLFF.

The chain has TRBV2 and TRBJ1-1; no clear D. The CDR3 covers 16 residues. The V and J ends lost 6 bases and 0 bases respectively, with 17 bases between them. Germline V gene sequence: CDR1 SNHLY, CDR2 FYNNEI. CDR3 nucleotide sequence: TGTGCCAGCAGGGTCCCCCTGCGGAAGGTGAACACTGAAGCTTTCTTT. Amino acid sequence: CASRVPLRKVNTEAFF.

The CDR3 nucleotides read TGTGCCACCAGCAGGGGACAGGGGGCAACTAATGAAAAACTGTTTTTT. Translation gives CATSRGQGATNEKLFF. The genes are TRBV15 and TRBJ1-4, with 11 bases lining up with TRBD1. In germline, CDR1 is LNHNV, CDR2 YYDKDF (reference sequence). The CDR3 loop spans 16 amino acids. Germline trimming cut 3 bases from V and 0 bases from J; bases unmatched to any gene: 0.

The chain couples TRBV5-6 to TRBJ1-5, with D unresolved. Trimming stripped 2 bases from V and 5 bases from J, with 8 bases between. In germline, CDR1 is SGHDT, CDR2 YYEEEE. This CDR3 has 13 amino acids. The CDR3 DNA reads as TGTGCCAGCAGCTTCTTCGGGGATCAGCCCCAGCATTTT. This translates into CASSFFGDQPQHF. Drawing the rest from reference TRBV5-6 and TRBJ1-5, the complete variable domain is DAGVTQSPTHLIKTRGQQVTLRCSPKSGHDTVSWYQQALGQGPQFIFQYYEEEERQRGNFPDRFSGHQFPNYSSELNVNALLLGDSALYLCASSFFGDQPQHFGDGTRLSIL.

V usage is TRBV7-2 and J usage is TRBJ1-6; D is unclear. The CDR3 is made up of 15 amino acids. V was clipped by 1 base and J by 7 bases, with 11 bases between them. Germline-derived CDR1 and CDR2 are SGHTA and FQGNSA. In nucleotides, the CDR3 is TGTGCCAGCAGCTTAGTTCTGGGCTCAAATTCACCCCTCCACTTT. Protein sequence: CASSLVLGSNSPLHF.

This chain links TRBV23-1 with TRBJ1-2, with 7 bases matching TRBD1. TRBV23-1 carries the ORF label, with uncertain function. There are 13 residues in the CDR3. V dropped 0 bases and J dropped 5; count of bases not matched to a gene: 0. This chain's CDR3 is CASSQSTGYGYTF. CDR3 in DNA: TGCGCCAGCAGTCAATCGACAGGGTATGGCTACACCTTC.

The rearrangement joins TRBV6-5 to TRBJ1-6; D gene ambiguous. CDR3 length: 15 residues. The V gene lost 7 bases and the J gene lost 5 bases, with 15 bases spanning the gap. Per the germline V gene, CDR1 is MNHEY and CDR2 is SVGAGI. The CDR3 is CASNPRPANNSPLHF. The DNA of the CDR3 is TGTGCCAGCAATCCCAGGCCAGCTAATAATTCACCCCTCCACTTT.

This clone appeared a few times. The chain links TRBV5-1 to TRBJ1-3; D call uncertain. Trimming took 1 base from V and 0 from J, leaving 5 bases between them. There are 14 residues in the CDR3. Germline CDR1 SGHRS, CDR2 YFSETQ. The CDR3 region has the DNA TGCGCCAGCAGCTTGATGAGCTCTGGAAACACCATATATTTT. Its protein product is CASSLMSSGNTIYF.

The chain is built from TRBV18 and TRBJ2-7, with 9 bases matching TRBD1. Germline V gene data show CDR1 as KGHSH and CDR2 as LQKENI. The CDR3 has 15 residues. Unmatched junction bases numbered 8, after V lost 5 bases and J lost 3 bases. CDR3 protein: CASSTRGQGSYEQYF. DNA of the CDR3: TGTGCCAGCTCAACCAGGGGACAGGGAAGCTACGAGCAGTACTTC.